Listed below are T cell receptor beta chains from one sample, sequenced in a study of CD8+ T cells in alopecia areata. The protocol was immunoSEQ multiplex PCR, while the TCRdb copy is restricted to in-frame clones and leaves out a portion. The sample lists about 200,000 clones; roughly two fifths were seen once. Here the sequenced sample was CD4+ T cells sorted from blood, taken at roughly week 30, from a patient treated with tofacitinib. These receptors all stem from a human donor with alopecia areata. Each CDR3 is given with its conserved first and last residue. D genes are given only for firm matches. Size is stated for part of the rows, as once, few or many counts, or as a class when the clone is expanded.

v_gene	d_gene	abundance	j_gene	CDR3nt	CDR3aa
TRBV7-3	.	few	TRBJ2-3	TGTGCCAGCAGCTTAAAGGGCAGGGGCCTTGGCACAGATACGCAGTATTTT	CASSLKGRGLGTDTQYF
TRBV6-5	.	.	TRBJ2-7	TGTGCCAGCAGAGGCTCCATTACCTACGAGCAGTACTTC	CASRGSITYEQYF
TRBV28	TRBD2	.	TRBJ2-1	TGTGCCAGCAGTTTAGGTGCGGGACTAGCGGGAGAGGGTGAGCAGTTCTTC	CASSLGAGLAGEGEQFF
TRBV4-1	.	.	TRBJ2-1	TGCGCCAGCAGCCAACACCCCGGGACGTACAATGAGCAGTTCTTC	CASSQHPGTYNEQFF
TRBV12-5	.	.	TRBJ2-2	TGTGCTAGTGGCTTCACGAGCGGCGTTAACACCGGGGAGCTGTTTTTT	CASGFTSGVNTGELFF
TRBV30	.	.	TRBJ2-1	TGTGCCTGGGAAAGGTTCAATGAGCAGTTCTTC	CAWERFNEQFF
TRBV15	.	.	TRBJ1-4	TGTGCCACCAGATCGGGGGAAACTAATGAAAAACTGTTTTTT	CATRSGETNEKLFF
TRBV15	.	.	TRBJ1-1	TGTGCCACCAGCAGAGCAGGGGCTACTGAAGCTTTCTTT	CATSRAGATEAFF
TRBV14	TRBD1	.	TRBJ2-1	TGTGCCAGCAGTCTAACAGGGGGCTCCTACAATGAGCAGTTCTTC	CASSLTGGSYNEQFF
TRBV14	TRBD2	many	TRBJ2-7	TGTGCCAGCAGCCAAGGGCCGAGACTAGCGGGGCGAGGGTACGAGCAGTACTTC	CASSQGPRLAGRGYEQYF
TRBV7-7	.	few	TRBJ2-3	TGTGCCAGCAGCTCGGGGCGTGCCGGCACAGATACGCAGTATTTT	CASSSGRAGTDTQYF
TRBV18	.	few	TRBJ1-5	TGTGCCAGCTCACCAGACGGAGGTCAGCCCCAGCATTTT	CASSPDGGQPQHF
TRBV30	TRBD1	.	TRBJ1-6	TGTGCCTGGAGTGTACCAGACAGGGGGAATTCACCCCTCCACTTT	CAWSVPDRGNSPLHF
TRBV5-6	.	.	TRBJ2-6	TGTGCCAGCAGCCGCAGATGGGCAGGGGCCAACGTCCTGACTTTC	CASSRRWAGANVLTF
TRBV7-9	.	few	TRBJ2-5	TGTGCCAGCAGCCTGGCAAACTCCCTGGAGACCCAGTACTTC	CASSLANSLETQYF
TRBV6-6	TRBD1	.	TRBJ1-5	TGTGCCAGTTCCACCGGGACAGGGGGAGGTCAGCCCCAGCATTTT	CASSTGTGGGQPQHF
TRBV5-4	.	.	TRBJ2-3	TGTGCCAGCAGCTGGAGTGGGGCGGGGAAAGATACGCAGTATTTT	CASSWSGAGKDTQYF
TRBV20-1	.	.	TRBJ2-5	TGCAGTGTGGGGCGGGAGACCCAGTACTTC	CSVGRETQYF
TRBV2	TRBD1	.	TRBJ2-1	TGTGCCAGCAGGGACAACCTGCGGACAGGGCGGTTCTTC	CASRDNLRTGRFF
TRBV7-9	.	.	TRBJ2-1	TGTGCCAGCAGCCTGACGGGACGGACAGACAATGAGCAGTTCTTC	CASSLTGRTDNEQFF
TRBV6-6	.	.	TRBJ1-5	TGTGCCAGCAATAACGGGAAGAATAGCAATCAGCCCCAGCATTTT	CASNNGKNSNQPQHF
TRBV9	.	once	TRBJ1-2	TGTGCCAGCAGCGGAGCAGGGACGGTAACATATGGCTACACCTTC	CASSGAGTVTYGYTF